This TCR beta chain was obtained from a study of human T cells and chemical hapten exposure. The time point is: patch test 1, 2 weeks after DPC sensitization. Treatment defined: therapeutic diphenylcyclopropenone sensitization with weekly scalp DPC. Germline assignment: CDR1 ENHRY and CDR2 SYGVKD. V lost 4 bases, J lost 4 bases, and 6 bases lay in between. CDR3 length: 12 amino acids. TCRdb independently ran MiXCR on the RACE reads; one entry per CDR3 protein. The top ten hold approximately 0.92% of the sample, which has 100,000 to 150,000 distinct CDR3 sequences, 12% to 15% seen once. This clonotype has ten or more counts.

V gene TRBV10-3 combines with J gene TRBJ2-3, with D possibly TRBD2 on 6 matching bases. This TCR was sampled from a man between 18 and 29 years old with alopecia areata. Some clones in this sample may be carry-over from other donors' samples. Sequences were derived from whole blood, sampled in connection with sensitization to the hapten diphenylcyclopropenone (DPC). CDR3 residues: CAISGLADTQYF. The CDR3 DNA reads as TGTGCCATCAGTGGACTAGCAGATACGCAGTATTTT.